The 20 T cell receptor beta chains presented below share a single source sample, sequenced in a study of post-analysis software for immune sequencing data. Study-level results: Controls showed lower frequencies than patients for five or six TRBV segments, and TRBV5-6, TRBV5-1 and TRBV20-1 were among these.

Unique molecular identifiers were present in the TCR beta cDNA libraries. MiXCR, applied by TCRdb to the PCR reads, yields one record per CDR3 protein. The table lists just over 250,000 distinct CDR3 sequences, 35% to 40% of them singletons. These receptors have no identified antigens. Sample: blood. All receptors come from a girl aged 10 to 17 with multiple sclerosis.

This clonotype was picked up many times. The chain recombines TRBV6-2 or TRBV6-3 with TRBJ2-1, with TRBD2 identical over 12 bases. The junction had 4 bases not matched to a gene; V was cut back by 2 bases and J by 5 bases. CDR3 size: 16 residues. Germline V CDR1 and CDR2: MNHEY, SVGEGT. The CDR3: CASSYASGGADNEQFF. The CDR3 nucleotides read TGTGCCAGCAGTTACGCTAGCGGGGGGGCTGACAATGAGCAGTTCTTC.

The chain uses TRBV27 and TRBJ2-1; D is undetermined. Per germline, CDR1 MNHEY and CDR2 SMNVEV (reference sequence). The CDR3 runs to 17 residues. V shed 3 bases and J shed 3 bases, with 18 bases lying between them. CDR3 protein: CASSFPQTAGNYNEQFF. CDR3 nucleotide sequence: TGTGCCAGCAGTTTCCCCCAGACGGCAGGTAACTACAATGAGCAGTTCTTC.

The CDR3 loop reads CASSLGLGGVEQFF. CDR3 nucleotide sequence: TGTGCCAGCAGCTTAGGACTAGGGGGGGTTGAGCAGTTCTTC. The chain recombines TRBV7-2 with TRBJ2-1, with D maybe TRBD2 (7 bases). V was shortened by 1 base and J by 9 bases, with 13 bases between the two germline ends. CDR1 is SGHTA, CDR2 FQGNSA, per germline. There are 14 residues in the CDR3.

The rearrangement joins TRBV5-1 to TRBJ1-5; weak D call: TRBD1 (6 bases). The CDR3 loop spans 15 amino acids. Germline CDR1 SGHRS, CDR2 YFSETQ. Trimming left V 0 bases short and J 4 bases short, with 11 bases between. This CDR3 reads CASSLGDTKNQPQHF. As DNA, the CDR3 is TGCGCCAGCAGCTTGGGGGACACGAAAAATCAGCCCCAGCATTTT. The full variable domain, completed using reference TRBV5-1 and TRBJ1-5, is KAGVTQTPRYLIKTRGQQVTLSCSPISGHRSVSWYQQTPGQGLQFLFEYFSETQRNKGNFPGRFSGRQFSNSRSEMNVSTLELGDSALYLCASSLGDTKNQPQHFGDGTRLSIL.

This clonotype was seen only once. A much larger clonotype is one base distant, so this may be a read error. The CDR3 ends on some other residue instead of the conserved phenylalanine or tryptophan, so this is likely a read error. The chain's CDR3 is CASSLRLLSTDTQYL. CDR3 in DNA: TGCGCCAGCAGCTTGCGGCTCCTTAGCACAGATACGCAGTATTTG. The chain is built from TRBV5-1 and TRBJ2-3; D is ambiguous. Looked up from germline, CDR1 is SGHRS and CDR2 is YFSETQ. The CDR3 is 15 residues long. V dropped 1 base and J dropped 0 bases, with 9 bases sitting between them.

This clonotype was detected ten times or more. The gene calls are TRBV6-6 and TRBJ2-5; D may be TRBD1 (6 bases). The V and J ends lost 6 bases and 5 bases respectively, with 16 bases between them. This CDR3 is built from 14 residues. Germline V gives CDR1 MNHNY, CDR2 SVGAGI (reference sequence). CDR3 in DNA: TGTGCCAGCAGATTCCAACAGGGTAGGGAGACCCAGTACTTC. It translates to CASRFQQGRETQYF.

This clonotype was picked up many times. This sequence joins TRBV12-3 or TRBV12-4 and TRBJ2-1, with no clear D. The CDR3 extends over 15 amino acids. V lost 7 bases to trimming and J lost 9 bases, with 22 bases between them. DNA of the CDR3: TGTGCCAGCACCCCCGACGTATCATCTACGATTGAGCAGTTCTTC. Its translation is CASTPDVSSTIEQFF.

This chain links TRBV7-2 with TRBJ2-3; 13 bases agree with TRBD2. With 0 bases clipped from V and 1 base from J, the junction kept 1 base outside the gene matches. Germline V lookup: CDR1 SGHTA, CDR2 FQGNSA. This CDR3 contains 17 residues. The CDR3 sequence: CASSLAGLAGRTDTQYF. In DNA form, the CDR3 reads TGTGCCAGCAGCTTAGCGGGACTAGCGGGACGCACAGATACGCAGTATTTT. Complete variable domain (other parts from reference TRBV7-2 and TRBJ2-3): GAGVSQSPSNKVTEKGKDVELRCDPISGHTALYWYRQSLGQGLEFLIYFQGNSAPDKSGLPSDRFSAERTGGSVSTLTIQRTQQEDSAVYLCASSLAGLAGRTDTQYFGPGTRLTVL.

This clonotype turned up a few times. The J gene is TRBJ2-3, the V gene TRBV12-3 or TRBV12-4; D is tentatively TRBD1 or TRBD2 (5 bases each). The CDR3 contains 13 residues. The V end was cut by 4 bases, the J end by 4 bases, with 9 bases between. The CDR3, as DNA: TGTGCCAGCAGTTCCACGGGACCAGATACGCAGTATTTT. Its translation is CASSSTGPDTQYF.

The rearrangement joins TRBV7-2 to TRBJ1-2; maybe TRBD1 (5 bases). Germline V gene data show CDR1 as SGHTA and CDR2 as FQGNSA. The V end lost 5 bases, the J end lost 1 base, and 11 bases lay between the germline ends. CDR3 length: 14 amino acids. The CDR3 sequence is CASSKTGINYGYTF. The DNA of the CDR3 is TGTGCCAGCAGCAAAACAGGAATTAACTATGGCTACACCTTC.

This clonotype was detected a few times. The gene calls are TRBV20-1 and TRBJ2-2; the D is unclear. The CDR3 length is 16 residues. Germline CDR1 reads DFQATT; CDR2 reads SNEGSKA (reference sequence). V was clipped by 1 base and J by 4 bases, with 16 bases between them. As DNA, the CDR3 is TGCAGTGCTAGAGGGTCTGCTCGGGTACTCACCGGGGAGCTGTTTTTT. It translates to CSARGSARVLTGELFF.

This clonotype was found many times. The chain is built from TRBV5-1 and TRBJ1-6, with D possibly being TRBD1 (6 bases). Germline CDR1 SGHRS, CDR2 YFSETQ. Trimming took off 1 base at V and 7 bases at J, with 12 bases between the two ends. The CDR3 is made up of 15 amino acids. For the CDR3, the DNA is TGCGCCAGCAGCTTGAAAGGTCAGGGGAATTCACCCCTCCACTTT. As protein: CASSLKGQGNSPLHF.

This clonotype was seen a handful of times. Being one base from a much bigger clone, this may be a read error. The chain carries TRBV15 and TRBJ2-1, with 10 bases matching TRBD2. V gave up 0 bases and J gave up 8 bases; unmatched junction bases: 7. Germline-derived CDR1 and CDR2 are LNHNV and YYDKDF (reference sequence). This CDR3 is 16 amino acids long. The CDR3 is CATSRERAGGIDEQFF. CDR3 DNA sequence: TGTGCCACCAGCAGAGAACGAGCGGGAGGGATCGATGAGCAGTTCTTC. Looking up the rest from reference TRBV15 and TRBJ2-1 gives the full variable domain: DAMVIQNPRYQVTQFGKPVTLSCSQTLNHNVMYWYQQKSSQAPKLLFHYYDKDFNNEADTPDNFQSRRPNTSFCFLDIRSPGLGDTAMYLCATSRERAGGIDEQFFGPGTRLTVL.

In DNA form, the CDR3 reads TGTGCCATTTCCTGGGACGGTGGACCCTACACCTTC. It yields the protein CAISWDGGPYTF. The J gene is TRBJ1-2, the V gene TRBV6-5; tentatively, D is TRBD1 (5 bases). CDR1 is MNHEY, CDR2 SVGAGI, per germline. The CDR3 is made up of 12 amino acids. Trimming pared 10 bases from V and 10 bases from J, leaving 19 bases between.

The chain employs TRBV5-1 and TRBJ2-3, with 8 positions matching TRBD1. The germline V gene has CDR1 SGHRS and CDR2 YFSETQ. The CDR3 contains 17 residues. The ends lost 0 bases at V and 5 bases at J; junction bases unmatched: 11. CDR3: CASSLARGPKVGDTQYF. In DNA form, the CDR3 reads TGCGCCAGCAGCTTGGCCAGGGGGCCAAAGGTTGGAGATACGCAGTATTTT.

The rearrangement uses TRBV30 and TRBJ2-2; 9 positions match TRBD2. The CDR3 length is 15 residues. Germline V gives CDR1 GTSNPN, CDR2 SVGIG (reference sequence). V lost 0 bases and J lost 3; bases outside the gene matches: 2. The CDR3 DNA reads TGTGCCTGGAGTGTGTTAGCGGGAGACACCGGGGAGCTGTTTTTT. Its protein is CAWSVLAGDTGELFF.

This clonotype has at least ten counts. The chain uses TRBV5-5 and TRBJ1-2; D not certain. V gave up 4 bases and J gave up 8 bases, with 15 bases separating them. The CDR3 length is 13 residues. The germline V gene has CDR1 SGHKS and CDR2 YYEKEE (reference sequence). The DNA of the CDR3 is TGTGCCAGCAGCAAGGAACTACACGGGGGCTACACCTTC. Translated: CASSKELHGGYTF.

This clonotype was observed many times. The genes are TRBV19 and TRBJ1-2, with D tentatively TRBD1 (5 bases). The germline gives CDR1 LNHDA, CDR2 SQIVND (reference sequence). The CDR3 totals 13 residues. The V and J ends lost 6 bases and 0 bases respectively, with 8 bases between them. The CDR3 DNA reads as TGTGCCAGTAGCCGGGACCCTAACTATGGCTACACCTTC. This translates into CASSRDPNYGYTF.

The chain combines TRBV12-3 or TRBV12-4 with TRBJ2-1; D unclear. This CDR3 has 12 amino acids. V lost 2 bases and J lost 9, with 8 bases in between. The DNA for the CDR3 is TGTGCCAGCAGTTTACAGAGTGGTGAGCAGTTCTTC. Translated: CASSLQSGEQFF.

This clonotype was picked up many times. The chain combines TRBV7-9 with TRBJ2-1, with D possibly TRBD2 on 7 matching bases. There are 16 residues in the CDR3. V was clipped by 7 bases and J by 4 bases, with 20 bases between them. Germline V gives CDR1 SEHNR, CDR2 FQNEAQ (reference sequence). The CDR3 sequence: CASTVMGGADYNEQFF. The CDR3 DNA reads as TGTGCCAGCACCGTTATGGGGGGGGCCGATTACAATGAGCAGTTCTTC.